One and the same sample provided the 5 T cell receptor beta chains below, sequenced in a study of regulatory T cells in long-lasting Graves disease. Building of the TCR beta libraries involved iRepertoire HTBI primers and Arm-PCR of CDR3 regions. Each CDR3 protein gets one entry after TCRdb re-called the multiplex PCR reads with MiXCR. Of about 470,000 distinct CDR3 sequences listed, roughly 20% are singletons. Stated time point: persistent/refractory GD, antithyroid drugs over 5 years with positive TRAb. The TCR library used RNA extracted from PBMCs. The sample consisted of peripheral blood mononuclear cells (PBMCs), taken when the disease was refractory, from a patient treated with antithyroid drugs. The origin of the receptors is a female donor with Graves disease.

This clonotype has a count of ten or more. The chain uses TRBV6-1 and TRBJ2-5; D not resolved. V was trimmed by 7 bases and J by 2 bases, leaving 11 bases between them. This CDR3 comprises 13 residues. Per germline, CDR1 MNHNS and CDR2 SASEGT. In DNA form, the CDR3 reads TGTGCCAGCACAGCCGGGTTTCAAGAGACCCAGTACTTC. Protein sequence: CASTAGFQETQYF.

The chain employs TRBV11-2 and TRBJ2-2; D may be TRBD2 (6 bases). V was trimmed by 8 bases and J by 2 bases, leaving 15 bases between them. The CDR3 sequence is 15 residues long. Germline loops: CDR1 SGHAT, CDR2 FQNNGV. DNA for the CDR3: TGTGCCAGCCGCCTTTTGGAGGGAAACACCGGGGAGCTGTTTTTT. Its translation is CASRLLEGNTGELFF.

The chain is built from TRBV7-9 and TRBJ2-7; TRBD2 matches at 11 bases. This CDR3 is built from 17 residues. In germline, CDR1 is SEHNR, CDR2 FQNEAQ (reference sequence). V lost 5 bases, J lost 6 bases, and 15 bases stayed unmatched. This chain's CDR3 is CASSPPLTSGIIVEQYF. The CDR3 DNA reads as TGTGCCAGCAGCCCGCCTCTGACTAGCGGGATAATAGTCGAGCAGTACTTC.

This clonotype showed up many times. The junction and the germline gene differ at one end; a read error may be behind it. The chain carries TRBV6-2 or TRBV6-3 and TRBJ2-5; D possibly corresponds to TRBD1 (6 bases). The CDR3 runs to 13 residues. Germline-derived CDR1 and CDR2 are MNHEY and SVGEGT. The CDR3 DNA follows: TGTACCAGCAGGACCGGGACACCAGTCAGCCAGTACTTC. This gives the protein CTSRTGTPVSQYF.

This clonotype occurred many times. J is TRBJ2-2 and V is TRBV28, with no clear D. V lost 3 bases and J lost 7, with 6 bases in between. CDR1 and CDR2 from the germline V gene are MDHEN and SYDVKM. This CDR3 is built from 12 residues. The chain's CDR3 is CASSFVGGELFF. For the CDR3, the DNA is TGTGCCAGCAGTTTTGTTGGCGGGGAGCTGTTTTTT.